The 21 T cell receptor beta chains below all came from one sample that was sequenced in a study of cytomegalovirus exposure and HLA in healthy donors. TCRdb's table, derived via immunoSEQ multiplex PCR, lists solely in-frame clones and lacks some. The sample gives 76,000 or so clones, roughly 94% of which show up once; 3.3% is in the top ten. The sequencing sample was made of PBMCs. The receptors stem from a woman aged 18-29 years in good health and CMV-seropositive.

The table lists this clone with a count of one. J is TRBJ1-3 and V is TRBV28; the D gene is possibly TRBD1 (6 bases). Germline values: CDR1 MDHEN, CDR2 SYDVKM. Trimming pared 7 bases from V and 2 bases from J, leaving 30 bases between. The CDR3 is made up of 20 amino acids. The CDR3 sequence is CASIHQIWDPQGGAGNTIYF. The CDR3 coding sequence is TGTGCCAGCATCCACCAAATTTGGGACCCTCAAGGGGGAGCTGGAAACACCATATATTTT.

The rearrangement uses TRBV29-1 and TRBJ1-1; no clear D. V lost 7 bases to trimming and J lost 1 base, with 16 bases between them. This CDR3 is built from 14 residues. Germline CDR1 and CDR2: SQVTM and ANQGSEA. The DNA of the CDR3 is TGCAGCGCAAATGCTGCGGGCGCGAACACTGAAGCTTTCTTT. This encodes CSANAAGANTEAFF.

The chain couples TRBV15 to TRBJ1-5; 7 bases are shared with TRBD1. Trimming at V came to 0 bases and at J to 1 base, leaving 3 bases not matched to a gene. The CDR3 is 16 residues long. CDR1 is LNHNV and CDR2 is YYDKDF in the germline V gene (reference sequence). The CDR3 bases are TGTGCCACCAGCAGAGACGGACAGGCCAGCAATCAGCCCCAGCATTTT. Translation gives CATSRDGQASNQPQHF.

The chain couples TRBV29-1 to TRBJ2-3; 15 positions agree with TRBD2. Germline V lookup: CDR1 SQVTM, CDR2 ANQGSEA. The V gene end was trimmed by 7 bases and the J gene end by 0 bases; junction bases not matched to a gene: 11. The CDR3 covers 18 residues. In DNA form, the CDR3 reads TGCAGCGCCGTGGGACTAGCGGGGGGTACCTTTAGCACAGATACGCAGTATTTT. It codes for CSAVGLAGGTFSTDTQYF.

This chain links TRBV6-6 with TRBJ1-2, with 8 bases that match TRBD1. With V trimmed by 0 bases and J by 4 bases, 4 bases remained unmatched. The CDR3 is 15 residues long. Germline V CDR1 and CDR2: MNHNY, SVGAGI (reference sequence). Here the CDR3 reads CASSYSDRESYGYTF. The CDR3 DNA is TGTGCCAGCAGTTACTCGGACAGGGAGTCCTATGGCTACACCTTC.

This chain uses TRBV19 with TRBJ1-5; no firm D call. Germline V lookup: CDR1 LNHDA, CDR2 SQIVND (reference sequence). Deletions cut 4 bases from V and 7 bases from J, with 11 bases between. CDR3 length: 13 residues. In DNA form, the CDR3 reads TGTGCCAGTAGTAAGCAGGCTGGCCAGCCCCAGCATTTT. Amino acids: CASSKQAGQPQHF.

The chain has TRBV7-9 and TRBJ2-7; tentative D call: TRBD1 (5 bases). The ends were cut back, 5 bases at V and 0 bases at J, with 14 bases in the middle. The CDR3 contains 15 residues. Germline values: CDR1 SEHNR, CDR2 FQNEAQ (reference sequence). CDR3 sequence reads: CASSGDSVFSYEQYF. CDR3 in DNA: TGTGCCAGCAGCGGAGACAGCGTTTTCTCCTACGAGCAGTACTTC.

V gene TRBV6-6 combines with J gene TRBJ1-4, with D possibly TRBD1 on 5 matching bases. The CDR3 length is 16 residues. Germline loops: CDR1 MNHNY, CDR2 SVGAGI (reference sequence). The V and J ends lost 2 bases and 0 bases respectively, with 10 bases between them. The CDR3 spells CASSYPDSSTNEKLFF. DNA for the CDR3: TGTGCCAGCAGTTACCCTGACAGCTCAACTAATGAAAAACTGTTTTTT.

The V call is TRBV28, the J call TRBJ1-2; D might be TRBD1 (6 bases). Per the germline V gene, CDR1 is MDHEN and CDR2 is SYDVKM. Trimming stripped 6 bases from V and 5 bases from J, with 7 bases between. The CDR3 length is 11 residues. CDR3 amino acids: CASSQGYGYTF. The CDR3 bases are TGTGCCAGCAGCCAGGGGTATGGCTACACCTTC.

The chain uses TRBV10-3 and TRBJ2-1, with D maybe TRBD2 (7 bases). Germline lookup yields CDR1 ENHRY and CDR2 SYGVKD. Trimming left V 0 bases short and J 8 bases short, with 20 bases between. The length of the CDR3 is 17 residues. The CDR3, as DNA: TGTGCCATCAGTGAGTCCGGTGGTAGGCAGGGGAGGGATGAGCAGTTCTTC. It yields the protein CAISESGGRQGRDEQFF.

The chain carries TRBV6-5 and TRBJ2-7, with 7 bases aligning to TRBD1. Germline V gene lookup returns CDR1 MNHEY and CDR2 SVGAGI. The junction had 7 bases not matched to a gene; V was cut back by 3 bases and J by 5 bases. This CDR3 comprises 14 residues. DNA of the CDR3: TGTGCCAGCAGTTATGACAGGGCGATGAACGAGCAGTACTTC. Encoded protein: CASSYDRAMNEQYF.

This sequence joins TRBV9 and TRBJ2-1, with a tentative D call TRBD2 (7 bases). Deletions cut 4 bases from V and 2 bases from J, with 16 bases between. The CDR3 spans 16 residues. From germline, CDR1 is SGDLS and CDR2 YYNGEE. CDR3 in amino acids: CASSPRWGGAYNEQFF. CDR3 nucleotides: TGTGCCAGCAGCCCCCGTTGGGGGGGCGCCTACAATGAGCAGTTCTTC.

CDR3 in amino acids: CASSQDPQGGDYGYTF. As DNA, the CDR3 is TGCGCCAGCAGCCAAGATCCCCAGGGCGGGGACTATGGCTACACCTTC. This chain connects TRBV4-3 to TRBJ1-2; D is possibly TRBD1 (5 bases). V was pared by 0 bases and J by 3 bases, with 14 bases between. The CDR3 is made up of 16 amino acids. CDR1 is LGHNA and CDR2 is YSLEER in the germline V gene.

A single count supports this clone. The chain links TRBV4-3 to TRBJ1-1; D is ambiguous. The germline V and J ends were trimmed by 0 bases and 7 bases, with 12 bases remaining between them. Germline CDR1 reads LGHNA; CDR2 reads YSLEER. The CDR3 contains 14 residues. CDR3 DNA sequence: TGCGCCAGCAGCCAAGATATCGGGAATCTTGAAGCTTTCTTT. This codes for CASSQDIGNLEAFF.

The gene calls are TRBV4-1 and TRBJ2-7; 7 bases are shared with TRBD2. The CDR3 loop spans 14 amino acids. Germline assignment: CDR1 MGHRA and CDR2 YSYEKL. The J segment lost 2 bases and the V segment lost 1 base, leaving 2 bases of the junction unmatched. In nucleotides, the CDR3 is TGCGCCAGCAGCCAAGCGACTAGCCCCTACGAGCAGTACTTC. This sequence encodes CASSQATSPYEQYF.

This chain joins TRBV29-1 and TRBJ1-2, with 8 bases fitting TRBD1. Germline CDR1 SQVTM, CDR2 ANQGSEA. The junction had 11 bases not matched to a gene; V was cut back by 3 bases and J by 8 bases. This CDR3 spans 14 amino acids. The CDR3 bases are TGCAGCGTTGAGGACAGGGAATGGCTTGGAGGCTACACCTTC. Protein: CSVEDREWLGGYTF.

V and J are TRBV28 and TRBJ1-5, with D possibly being TRBD1 (5 bases). CDR3 length equals 15 residues. Trimming took off 5 bases at V and 3 bases at J, with 14 bases between the two ends. Germline CDR1 reads MDHEN; CDR2 reads SYDVKM. The CDR3 bases are TGTGCCAGCAGTCCTCCGGGGGGACTCAATCAGCCCCAGCATTTT. Protein product: CASSPPGGLNQPQHF.

This chain joins TRBV7-9 and TRBJ1-1; 9 bases are shared with TRBD1. Unmatched junction bases numbered 3, after V lost 0 bases and J lost 1 base. This CDR3 comprises 16 residues. Germline CDR1 SEHNR, CDR2 FQNEAQ (reference sequence). The CDR3 sequence is CASSLAPGQGNTEAFF. The CDR3 DNA reads as TGTGCCAGCAGCTTAGCCCCGGGACAGGGGAACACTGAAGCTTTCTTT.

The CDR3 here is CASSIDRGGPQPQHF. CDR3 DNA sequence: TGTGCCAGTAGTATAGATCGGGGAGGGCCCCAGCCCCAGCATTTT. This sequence joins TRBV19 and TRBJ1-5; D uncertain. V was shortened by 0 bases and J by 7 bases, with 13 bases between the two germline ends. Germline V lookup: CDR1 LNHDA, CDR2 SQIVND (reference sequence). The CDR3 runs 15 residues.

This clone showed up just a few times. In nucleotides, the CDR3 is TGCGCCAGCAGCTTGGCCGGGACAGGGCTAGCTTTCTTT. It yields the protein CASSLAGTGLAFF. This rearrangement joins TRBV5-1 to TRBJ1-1; 9 bases map to TRBD1. V shed 0 bases, J shed 10 bases, and the junction held 4 bases outside the gene matches. Germline CDR1 is SGHRS and CDR2 is YFSETQ. The CDR3 has 13 residues.

V is TRBV4-3 and J is TRBJ2-3, with D tentatively TRBD2 (7 bases). The germline V and J ends were trimmed by 0 bases and 4 bases, with 17 bases remaining between them. Germline CDR1 LGHNA, CDR2 YSLEER. The CDR3 runs to 17 residues. DNA of the CDR3: TGCGCCAGCAGCCAAGATGTGGGGGGGCAAGAAGCAGATACGCAGTATTTT. Its translation: CASSQDVGGQEADTQYF.